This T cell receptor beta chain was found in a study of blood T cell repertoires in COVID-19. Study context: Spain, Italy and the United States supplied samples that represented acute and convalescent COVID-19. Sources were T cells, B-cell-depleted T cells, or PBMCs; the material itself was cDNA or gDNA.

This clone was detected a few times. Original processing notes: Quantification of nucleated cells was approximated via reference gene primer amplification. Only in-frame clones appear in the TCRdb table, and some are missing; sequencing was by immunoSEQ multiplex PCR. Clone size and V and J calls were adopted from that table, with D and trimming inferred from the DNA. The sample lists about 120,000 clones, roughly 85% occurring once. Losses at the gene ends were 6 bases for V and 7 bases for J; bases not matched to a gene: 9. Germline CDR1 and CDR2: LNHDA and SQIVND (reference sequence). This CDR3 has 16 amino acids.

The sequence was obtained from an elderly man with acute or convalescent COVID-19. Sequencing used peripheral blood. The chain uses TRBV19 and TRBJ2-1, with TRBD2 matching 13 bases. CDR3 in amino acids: CASRLAGGPGENEQFF. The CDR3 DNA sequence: TGTGCCAGTAGACTAGCGGGGGGGCCCGGAGAGAATGAGCAGTTCTTC. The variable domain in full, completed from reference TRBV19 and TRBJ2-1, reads DGGITQSPKYLFRKEGQNVTLSCEQNLNHDAMYWYRQDPGQGLRLIYYSQIVNDFQKGDIAEGYSVSREKKESFPLTVTSAQKNPTAFYLCASRLAGGPGENEQFFGPGTRLTVL.